This section outlines one T cell receptor beta chain sequence together with its context. The target antigen is unknown. Germline V gene data show CDR1 as MDHEN and CDR2 as SYDVKM. V lost 8 bases, J lost 3 bases, and 9 bases stayed unmatched. There are 14 residues in the CDR3. Assay execution took place at the deep level. Using immunoSEQ multiplex PCR, the repertoire was profiled, and TCRdb retains in-frame clones only, with some absent. The table records about 2.4 million clones, 93% of them present only once. This record belongs to a study of shared clonotypes between healthy human individuals. Across the whole study: The study drew on two women and three men aged 18 to 49 as donors. Regarding the study as a whole: Despite large depth, sorted-subset datasets appeared incompletely sequenced. The generation probabilities recorded for non-shared clonotypes fell below those of clonotypes shared by all four donors.

Sequences were obtained from naive CD4+ T cells from PBMCs. As for subset: CD45RA+ positively selected. The sequence derives from a man aged 18 to 30 in good health. Some clones in this sample may be carry-over from other donors' samples. V and J are TRBV28 and TRBJ2-7; TRBD1 aligns across 8 bases. CDR3 sequence (DNA): TGTGCCAGCGGAGTGACAGGGGTTTACTACGAGCAGTACTTC. Amino acids: CASGVTGVYYEQYF. Combining the CDR3 with reference TRBV28 and TRBJ2-7 gives the whole variable domain DVKVTQSSRYLVKRTGEKVFLECVQDMDHENMFWYRQDPGLGLRLIYFSYDVKMKEKGDIPEGYSVSREKKERFSLILESASTNQTSMYLCASGVTGVYYEQYFGPGTRLTVT.